This section outlines one T cell receptor beta chain sequence together with its context. Its antigen is not known. This specimen belongs to a study of T cell responses to AZD1222 COVID-19 vaccine. The overall study: Whether given at about 4 or about 12 weeks, second doses were pooled. Overall study findings and caveats: Clonal diversity may have been underestimated in mostly white British donors. Only 5 or 6 people who got AZD1222 tested seropositive at baseline.

The assay was immunoSEQ multiplex PCR, and TCRdb's table has in-frame clones only and misses some. The repertoire holds 150,000 or so clones, with over 80% as singletons. The germline gives CDR1 LNHDA, CDR2 SQIVND (reference sequence). This CDR3 is 13 amino acids long. V gave up 6 bases and J gave up 0 bases, with 9 bases separating them. The chain employs TRBV19 and TRBJ2-7; D unclear. The receptor's source is an adult in good health. This specimen consisted of peripheral blood, obtained on day 0 of AZD1222 vaccination. The CDR3 bases are TGTGCCAGTAGGCCAGCTGGCTCCTACGAGCAGTACTTC. Translating gives CASRPAGSYEQYF. The full variable domain, rest sourced from reference TRBV19 and TRBJ2-7, is DGGITQSPKYLFRKEGQNVTLSCEQNLNHDAMYWYRQDPGQGLRLIYYSQIVNDFQKGDIAEGYSVSREKKESFPLTVTSAQKNPTAFYLCASRPAGSYEQYFGPGTRLTVT.